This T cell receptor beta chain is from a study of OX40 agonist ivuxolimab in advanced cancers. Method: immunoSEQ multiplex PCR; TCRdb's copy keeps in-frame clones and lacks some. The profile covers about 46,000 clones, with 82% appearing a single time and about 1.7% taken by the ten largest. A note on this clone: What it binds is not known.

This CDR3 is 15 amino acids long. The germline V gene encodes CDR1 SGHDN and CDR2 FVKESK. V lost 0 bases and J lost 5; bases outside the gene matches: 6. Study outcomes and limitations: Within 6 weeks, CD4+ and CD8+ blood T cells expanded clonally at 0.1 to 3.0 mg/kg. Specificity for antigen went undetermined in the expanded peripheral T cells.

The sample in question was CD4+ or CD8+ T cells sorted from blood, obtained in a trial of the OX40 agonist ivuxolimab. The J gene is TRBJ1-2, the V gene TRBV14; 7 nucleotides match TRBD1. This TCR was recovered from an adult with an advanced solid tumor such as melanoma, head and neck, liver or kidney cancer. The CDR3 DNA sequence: TGTGCCAGCAGCCAAGATCTGGCAGGGGGGTATGGCTACACCTTC. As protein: CASSQDLAGGYGYTF.